This T cell receptor (beta chain) was obtained from a study of Graves' ophthalmopathy and Graves' hyperthyroidism. General observations from the study: The majority of expanded thyroid clonotypes above 0.001 frequency also occurred in blood.

This clonotype was counted a single time. Its antigen remains unidentified. Scientists amplified the TCR beta CDR3 regions from RNA transcripts. Amplification began with first-round RT-PCR using HTBI primers, then second-round multiplex PCR was performed. In TCRdb, the multiplex PCR reads were re-called with MiXCR into one record per CDR3 protein. This table has 660,000 or so distinct CDR3 sequences, over 40% appearing once. Trimming cost V 1 base and J 11 bases; bases outside gene matches: 5. Germline V gene sequence: CDR1 SGHAT, CDR2 FQNNGV. This CDR3 has 14 residues. The chain couples TRBV11-2 to TRBJ1-6; TRBD1 aligns across 7 bases. Sequenced sample: peripheral blood. The origin of this receptor is an adult man with Graves' ophthalmopathy. DNA for the CDR3: TGTGCCAGCAGCTTAGGACAGGGAAGCCCACCCCTCCACTTT. Amino acids: CASSLGQGSPPLHF.